In this sample, the clone carrying this T cell receptor beta chain turned up once. Its antigen remains unknown. Using immunoSEQ multiplex PCR, the repertoire was profiled, and TCRdb retains in-frame clones only, with some absent. The top ten hold over 1.5% of the sample, which has roughly 200,000 clones, 80% to 95% seen once. CDR1 and CDR2 (germline): SNHLY, FYNNEI. There are 12 residues in the CDR3. Trimming stripped 8 bases from V and 5 bases from J, with 12 bases between. The data are from a study of T cell responses to AZD1222 COVID-19 vaccine. Study-wide results and limits: Spike-wide vaccine-associated CD4 TCRs dominated at 160-218 and 743-854. No repertoire was sampled before or during the peak T cell response, only after it. Of spike-specific TCRs, nearly half reportedly target regions left unmutated in variants.

This receptor was taken from an adult who received the AZD1222 COVID-19 vaccine. The chain combines TRBV2 with TRBJ2-5; TRBD1 might be the D (6 bases). Sequences were derived from peripheral blood, sampled 28 days after the second AZD1222 dose. The CDR3 loop reads CASCRGPETQYF. DNA of the CDR3: TGTGCCAGCTGCAGGGGTCCGGAGACCCAGTACTTC.